This T cell receptor beta chain was recovered during a study of OX40 agonist ivuxolimab in advanced cancers. Overall study: With ivuxolimab, an agonistic anti-OX40 (CD134) antibody, patients were treated. The study's findings and limits: CD4+ and CD8+ blood T cells expanded clonally by week 6 at 0.1 to 3.0 mg/kg. Averaging showed that CD8+ T cells had more expanded clones than CD4+ did.

CDR1 is SGDLS and CDR2 is YYNGEE in the germline V gene. CDR3 length equals 16 residues. V trimming: 0 bases; J trimming: 6 bases; junction bases outside the gene matches: 7. Profiled with immunoSEQ multiplex PCR; TCRdb holds only in-frame clones, not every one. The data hold about 88,000 clones, with 85% observed a single time. Comment on this clone: What it recognizes is unknown.

The sample in question was CD4+ or CD8+ T cells sorted from blood, obtained in a trial of the OX40 agonist ivuxolimab. The sequence came from an adult with an advanced solid tumor such as melanoma, head and neck, liver or kidney cancer. The chain uses TRBV9 and TRBJ2-2; 8 bases agree with TRBD1. The CDR3 reads CASSVAPTGAAGELFF. CDR3 in DNA: TGTGCCAGCAGCGTAGCACCGACAGGGGCCGCCGGGGAGCTGTTTTTT.